The T cell receptor (beta chain) described here comes from a study of blood T cell repertoires in COVID-19. About the research overall: Acute-phase and convalescent COVID-19 samples originated in the United States, Italy and Spain. PBMCs, B-cell-depleted T cells, or T cells were the source of the cDNA or gDNA that made up the material.

This CDR3 is 13 amino acids long. The V and J ends lost 3 bases and 5 bases respectively, with 10 bases between them. Germline V gene data show CDR1 as MDHEN and CDR2 as SYDVKM. In the original analysis: How many nucleated cells were present was estimated from reference gene primer amplification. Produced via immunoSEQ multiplex PCR; TCRdb's table is partial and in-frame only. That table is the source of V, J and clone size, and D and trimming were worked out from the DNA. This sample carries around 90,000 clones, approximately 80% of them seen once, and the ten largest clones take approximately 10%.

The V gene is TRBV28, the J gene TRBJ1-1; a possible D gene is TRBD1 (6 bases). The sequence derives from a woman between 70 and 85 years old with active or convalescent COVID-19. The material sequenced was peripheral blood. The CDR3 region has the DNA TGTGCCAGCAGTTTTGGGGGCTTGACTGAAGCTTTCTTT. This sequence encodes CASSFGGLTEAFF.